This is a list of T cell receptor beta chains from one sample in a study of T cells in Graves' hyperthyroidism and ophthalmopathy. TCRdb processed the multiplex PCR reads anew with MiXCR; each CDR3 protein has one entry. This table holds approximately 510,000 distinct CDR3 sequences, around 20% found once. The source material was blood. The receptors originated from a man aged 18 to 30 with Graves' hyperthyroidism. Both conserved end residues are part of each CDR3. Each record gives: D gene, V gene, clone size, J gene, CDR3 protein, CDR3 DNA. A D gene is named only where the DNA matches it firmly. Part of the rows lack a size; the others show once, few, many or a class for expanded clones.

>.|TRBV19|.|TRBJ2-7
CASSIGGVSSEQYF
TGTGCCAGTAGTATAGGCGGGGTCAGCAGCGAGCAGTACTTC
>.|TRBV6-5|few|TRBJ2-2
CASSYGDSYYTGELFF
TGTGCCAGCAGTTACGGCGACAGTTACTACACCGGGGAGCTGTTTTTT
>.|TRBV2|many|TRBJ1-2
CASDGHSYGYTF
TGTGCCAGCGACGGACATAGCTATGGCTACACCTTC
>TRBD1|TRBV28|few|TRBJ2-2
CATQGVGELFF
TGTGCCACCCAGGGGGTCGGGGAGCTGTTTTTT
>.|TRBV6-1|many|TRBJ1-2
CASRPTANYGYTF
TGTGCCAGCAGGCCTACAGCTAACTATGGCTACACCTTC
>TRBD1|TRBV2|once|TRBJ2-5
CASSEAGGVQTQYF
TGTGCCAGCAGTGAGGCAGGGGGCGTGCAGACCCAGTACTTC
>.|TRBV6-5|.|TRBJ1-2
CASTGSPYGYTF
TGTGCCAGCACGGGTTCCCCCTATGGCTACACCTTC
>.|TRBV6-5|once|TRBJ1-2
CASSYSGEGDYGYTF
TGTGCCAGCAGTTACTCCGGGGAGGGGGACTATGGCTACACCTTC
>TRBD2|TRBV12-3/TRBV12-4|many|TRBJ2-5
CASSRGLAGGRETQYF
TGTGCCAGCAGCCGAGGACTAGCGGGGGGGCGAGAGACCCAGTACTTC
>.|TRBV5-4|.|TRBJ2-5
CASSKTPQETQYF
TGTGCCAGCAGTAAGACCCCACAAGAGACCCAGTACTTC
>.|TRBV28|.|TRBJ2-7
CASRKLDTTYEQYF
TGTGCCAGCAGGAAATTGGACACAACCTACGAGCAGTACTTC
>TRBD1|TRBV28|few|TRBJ2-3
CASSADRGSDTQYF
TGTGCCAGCAGTGCGGACAGGGGGTCAGATACGCAGTATTTT
>.|TRBV20-1|many|TRBJ2-7
CSARDRDGYSYEQYF
TGCAGTGCTAGAGACCGGGACGGGTACTCCTACGAGCAGTACTTC
>.|TRBV7-9|many|TRBJ1-2
CASSFATGNYGYTF
TGTGCCAGCAGCTTCGCCACAGGGAACTATGGCTACACCTTC
>.|TRBV29-1|few|TRBJ2-2
CSALETGELFF
TGCAGCGCCCTCGAGACCGGGGAGCTGTTTTTT
>TRBD2|TRBV11-2|many|TRBJ2-5
CASSLVLAGVETQYF
TGTGCCAGCAGCTTAGTCCTAGCGGGGGTGGAAACCCAGTACTTC
>.|TRBV7-2|many|TRBJ2-5
CASSFMVETQYF
TGTGCCAGCAGCTTCATGGTGGAGACCCAGTACTTC
>.|TRBV28|many|TRBJ1-3
CASSLAGQYEGNTIYF
TGTGCCAGCAGCCTCGCGGGGCAGTACGAAGGAAACACCATATATTTT
>.|TRBV7-2|.|TRBJ2-7
CASSPRGSFNYEQYF
TGTGCCAGCAGCCCGCGTGGCTCGTTCAACTACGAGCAGTACTTC
>TRBD1|TRBV19|many|TRBJ1-5
CAAGEGGRNQPQHF
TGTGCCGCTGGGGAAGGGGGCAGAAATCAGCCCCAGCATTTT
>.|TRBV3-1|.|TRBJ2-7
CASSEGAGASYEQYF
TGTGCCAGCAGCGAAGGGGCAGGGGCTTCCTACGAGCAGTACTTC
>.|TRBV19|.|TRBJ2-7
CASSITGRKKVGGDEQYF
TGTGCCAGTAGTATCACCGGCAGGAAGAAGGTCGGAGGCGACGAGCAGTACTTC
>TRBD2|TRBV11-3|.|TRBJ2-5
CASSLDGRLAGWETQYF
TGTGCCAGCAGCTTAGACGGCCGCCTAGCGGGGTGGGAGACCCAGTACTTC
>.|TRBV6-1|.|TRBJ2-7
CASSEGSGSGEQYF
TGTGCCAGCAGTGAAGGTTCGGGGTCTGGGGAGCAGTACTTC
>.|TRBV12-3/TRBV12-4|many|TRBJ1-2
CASSFRPFYGYTF
TGTGCCAGCAGTTTCCGCCCCTTCTATGGCTACACCTTC
>.|TRBV5-6|many|TRBJ2-5
CASSPGLQALPRRETQYF
TGTGCCAGCAGCCCGGGGCTTCAGGCTCTCCCAAGGAGGGAGACCCAGTACTTC
>.|TRBV7-8|many|TRBJ2-2
CASSPRRGVGGELFF
TGTGCCAGCAGCCCACGGAGGGGAGTCGGGGGGGAGCTGTTTTTT
>.|TRBV7-2|.|TRBJ1-2
CASSLATGAHYGYTF
TGTGCCAGCAGCTTAGCGACGGGAGCTCACTATGGCTACACCTTC
>.|TRBV30|.|TRBJ1-5
CAWSVGGNQPQHF
TGTGCCTGGAGTGTCGGGGGGAATCAGCCCCAGCATTTT
>.|TRBV12-3/TRBV12-4|.|TRBJ1-1
CASSPAGDAFF
TGTGCCAGCAGTCCTGCAGGGGATGCTTTCTTT
>.|TRBV7-8|.|TRBJ2-7
CASSPGRTGAYEQYF
TGTGCCAGCAGCCCCGGGAGGACAGGTGCCTACGAGCAGTACTTC
>TRBD1|TRBV4-1|many|TRBJ1-1
CASRSWDRATEAFF
TGCGCCAGCAGAAGTTGGGACAGGGCCACTGAAGCTTTCTTT
>.|TRBV12-3/TRBV12-4|.|TRBJ1-5
CASSLETAGSQPQHF
TGTGCCAGCAGTTTAGAAACGGCGGGAAGTCAGCCCCAGCATTTT
>.|TRBV28|.|TRBJ1-5
CASRAKFNQPQHF
TGTGCCAGTCGGGCCAAATTCAATCAGCCCCAGCATTTT
>TRBD2|TRBV11-2|many|TRBJ2-5
CASSNPGAGQETQYF
TGTGCCAGCAGCAACCCAGGAGCGGGGCAAGAGACCCAGTACTTC
>.|TRBV18|.|TRBJ2-7
CASSPLGTADFYEQYF
TGTGCCAGCTCACCTCTGGGAACAGCGGACTTCTACGAGCAGTACTTC
>.|TRBV20-1|many|TRBJ2-2
CSARRGVFQNTGELFF
TGCAGTGCTAGGAGGGGGGTTTTCCAGAACACCGGGGAGCTGTTTTTT
>TRBD1|TRBV2|many|TRBJ2-7
CASSVGQGISYEQYF
TGTGCCAGCAGTGTCGGACAGGGGATCTCCTACGAGCAGTACTTC
>TRBD2|TRBV20-1|.|TRBJ2-5
CSPLTLAGLGETQYF
TGCAGTCCCCTGACATTAGCGGGGTTGGGGGAGACCCAGTACTTC
>.|TRBV3-1|many|TRBJ1-2
CASSQDLRPRRGYGYTF
TGTGCCAGCAGCCAAGATCTACGACCGCGGCGGGGCTATGGCTACACCTTC
>TRBD1|TRBV30|many|TRBJ2-7
CAWDRGGDEQYF
TGTGCCTGGGACAGGGGAGGTGACGAGCAGTACTTC
>.|TRBV2|.|TRBJ1-1
CASVNSLMNTEAFF
TGTGCCAGTGTAAACAGCCTCATGAACACTGAAGCTTTCTTT
>TRBD1|TRBV10-3|many|TRBJ1-2
CAISDTGTANYGYTF
TGTGCCATCAGTGATACCGGGACAGCTAACTATGGCTACACCTTC
>.|TRBV7-2|.|TRBJ1-1
CASSFRMDTEAFF
TGTGCCAGCAGCTTCCGGATGGACACTGAAGCTTTCTTT